Sequencing of this TCR beta chain was carried out in a study of shared clonotypes between healthy human individuals. Across the whole study: Donor composition was a couple of women and three men, aged 18 to 49. Study-wide results and limits: In having few donors, the study represented limited genetic and exposure-history diversity.

There were no recent acute infections or vaccinations among the donors, who were healthy HIV-negative adults. Genomic DNA of unsorted samples came from tens of millions of PBMCs. This clone was seen a handful of times. The antigen is undetermined. Generated by immunoSEQ multiplex PCR, the TCRdb table keeps only in-frame clones and is missing some. In the table there are fewer than 600,000 clones, around 77% of which are singletons. CDR1 SGDLS and CDR2 YYNGEE come from the germline V gene. The CDR3 runs 16 residues. V was trimmed by 2 bases and J by 0 bases, leaving 13 bases between them. This clonotype originated in a woman aged 40 to 50 in good health. Some clones in this sample may be carry-over from other donors' samples. V gene TRBV9 combines with J gene TRBJ2-3, with D unresolved. The source material was PBMCs. Here the CDR3 reads CASSVSFRHSTDTQYF. The DNA of the CDR3 is TGTGCCAGCAGCGTCTCTTTTCGGCATAGCACAGATACGCAGTATTTT.